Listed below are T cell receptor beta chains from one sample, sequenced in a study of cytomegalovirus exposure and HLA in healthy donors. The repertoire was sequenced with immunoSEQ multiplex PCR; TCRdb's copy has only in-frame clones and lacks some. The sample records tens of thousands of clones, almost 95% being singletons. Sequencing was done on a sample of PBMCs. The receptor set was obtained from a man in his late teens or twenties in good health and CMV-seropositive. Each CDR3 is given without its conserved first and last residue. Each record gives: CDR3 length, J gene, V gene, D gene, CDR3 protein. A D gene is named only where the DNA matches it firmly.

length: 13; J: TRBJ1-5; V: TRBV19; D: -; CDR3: ASSILGQGTQPQH
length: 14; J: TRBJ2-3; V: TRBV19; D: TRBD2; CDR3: ASSSRLAGERDTQY
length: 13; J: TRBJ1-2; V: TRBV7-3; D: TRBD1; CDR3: ASSYTPGGAYGYT
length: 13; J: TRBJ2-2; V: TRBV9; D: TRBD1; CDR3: ASSFTGQGPGELF
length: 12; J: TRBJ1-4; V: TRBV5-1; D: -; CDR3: ASSSGETNEKLF
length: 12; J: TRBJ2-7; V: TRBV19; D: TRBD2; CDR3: ASSLTSGMGEQY
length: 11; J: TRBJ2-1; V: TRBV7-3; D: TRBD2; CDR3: ASSSGLVNEQF
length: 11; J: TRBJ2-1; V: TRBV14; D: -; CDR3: ASSQVTRDEQF
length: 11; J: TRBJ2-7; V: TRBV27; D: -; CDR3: ASSLEGRGEQY
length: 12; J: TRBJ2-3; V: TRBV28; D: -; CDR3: ASSYYTRADTQY
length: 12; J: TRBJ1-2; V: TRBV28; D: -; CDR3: ASSLWGTQNGYT
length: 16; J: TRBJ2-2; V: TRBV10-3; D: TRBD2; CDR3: AISPGTSERANTGELF
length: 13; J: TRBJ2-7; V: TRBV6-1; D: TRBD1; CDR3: ASSLQGVPPYEQY
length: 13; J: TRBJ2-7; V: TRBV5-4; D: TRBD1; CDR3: ASSSGTASSYEQY
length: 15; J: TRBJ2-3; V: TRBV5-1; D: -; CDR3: ASSLVGLAPSTDTQY
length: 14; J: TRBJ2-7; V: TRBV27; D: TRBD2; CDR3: ASSLAGGPPSYEQY
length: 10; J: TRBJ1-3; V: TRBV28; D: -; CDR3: ASSFARNTIY
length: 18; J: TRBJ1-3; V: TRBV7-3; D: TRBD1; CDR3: ASSSPDRTGPWISGNTIY
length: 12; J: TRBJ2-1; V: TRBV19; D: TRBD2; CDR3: ASAGLADYNEQF
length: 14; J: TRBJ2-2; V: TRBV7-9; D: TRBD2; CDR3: ASSPTSGPNTGELF